These 10 T cell receptor beta chains share one sample of origin, sequenced in a study of response to subunit inactivated influenza vaccine. TCRdb processed the RT-PCR reads anew with MiXCR; each CDR3 protein has one entry. The sample lists roughly 500,000 distinct CDR3 sequences, roughly 25% occurring once. These records were also assigned to another study, of T cells expressing NK-cell markers. This second study says: Libraries used 5'RACE template switching adding universal primer site and UMIs.

The material sequenced was CD4+ T cells sorted from PBMCs, taken about 12 days after vaccination. Receptor source: a man between 50 and 59 years old who received an inactivated influenza vaccine.

This clonotype has just a few counts. The chain recombines TRBV5-1 with TRBJ1-2; the D is unclear. The CDR3 is 14 amino acids. V was clipped by 6 bases and J by 6 bases, with 18 bases between them. In germline, CDR1 is SGHRS, CDR2 YFSETQ. The CDR3 region is CASTLGAGDNGYTF. CDR3 DNA: TGCGCCAGCACCCTCGGTGCGGGAGATAATGGCTACACCTTC.

This chain links TRBV12-3 or TRBV12-4 with TRBJ1-1; TRBD1 matches at 7 bases. V gave up 6 bases and J gave up 4 bases; unmatched junction bases: 8. This CDR3 has 14 residues. DNA for the CDR3: TGTGCCAGCAGCCCACAGGGGTGGAGCACTGAAGCTTTCTTT. Translated: CASSPQGWSTEAFF.

The CDR3 here is CASSLDRGPEAFF. DNA for the CDR3: TGCGCCAGCAGCTTGGACAGGGGACCTGAAGCTTTCTTT. The rearrangement joins TRBV5-1 to TRBJ1-1, with TRBD1 identical over 7 bases. The V gene end was trimmed by 0 bases and the J gene end by 6 bases; junction bases not matched to a gene: 2. Germline CDR1 reads SGHRS; CDR2 reads YFSETQ. The CDR3 is 13 amino acids.

This chain links TRBV10-3 with TRBJ2-3; 9 bases fit TRBD2. The ends lost 7 bases at V and 6 bases at J; junction bases unmatched: 11. The CDR3 spans 15 residues. Germline V gives CDR1 ENHRY, CDR2 SYGVKD. The CDR3 DNA reads TGTGCCATCAACGAGCGCGGGAGGGCGGAGGATACGCAGTATTTT. Protein: CAINERGRAEDTQYF.

This clonotype was counted at least ten times. The chain links TRBV29-1 to TRBJ2-5; D gene ambiguous. This CDR3 is 14 amino acids long. The germline gives CDR1 SQVTM, CDR2 ANQGSEA. Trimming pared 0 bases from V and 4 bases from J, leaving 12 bases between. In DNA, the CDR3 is TGCAGCGTTGAAGATCGGGCCAGAAGAGAGACCCAGTACTTC. This encodes CSVEDRARRETQYF.

This clonotype was seen more than once but under ten times. V is TRBV30 and J is TRBJ1-6; tentative D call: TRBD1 (6 bases). The CDR3 is 15 residues long. Looked up from germline, CDR1 is GTSNPN and CDR2 is SVGIG (reference sequence). The V and J ends lost 3 bases and 7 bases respectively, with 16 bases between them. CDR3 coding DNA: TGTGCCTGGAGCGGGGTTCGGCAGGGGAATTCACCCCTCCACTTT. It specifies CAWSGVRQGNSPLHF.

This clonotype was seen at least ten times. V is TRBV7-3 and J is TRBJ2-3, with TRBD2 as a possible D gene (5 bases). This CDR3 is 14 amino acids long. Trimming removed 4 bases at V and 2 bases at J, with 10 bases between. The germline CDR1 and CDR2 sequences are SGHTA and FQGTGA. The CDR3 loop is CASSSGLPTDTQYF. In nucleotides, the CDR3 is TGTGCCAGCAGCTCCGGACTTCCCACAGATACGCAGTATTTT.

There are a few counts of this clonotype. The V call is TRBV7-9, the J call TRBJ1-1; D not resolved. The CDR3 is 16 amino acids. Germline V gene sequence: CDR1 SEHNR, CDR2 FQNEAQ (reference sequence). The V end lost 5 bases, the J end lost 6 bases, and 22 bases lay between the germline ends. The CDR3 is CASSPLLISVPPEAFF. The CDR3 nucleotides read TGTGCCAGCAGCCCCTTGCTCATTTCGGTCCCCCCTGAAGCTTTCTTT. Full variable domain (outside the CDR3, taken from reference TRBV7-9 and TRBJ1-1): DTGVSQNPRHKITKRGQNVTFRCDPISEHNRLYWYRQTLGQGPEFLTYFQNEAQLEKSRLLSDRFSAERPKGSFSTLEIQRTEQGDSAMYLCASSPLLISVPPEAFFGQGTRLTVV.

V gene TRBV5-1 combines with J gene TRBJ2-1, with 16 bases that match TRBD2. Germline lookup yields CDR1 SGHRS and CDR2 YFSETQ. The CDR3 has 19 residues. After removal of 4 bases from V and 0 bases from J, the junction contained 7 bases not matched to a gene. CDR3 residues: CASSEGLAGGVSSYNEQFF. The CDR3 coding sequence is TGCGCCAGCAGCGAGGGACTAGCGGGAGGGGTAAGCTCCTACAATGAGCAGTTCTTC.

This clonotype was seen repeatedly, ten times or more. An end of the junction does not agree with germline; a read error may underlie this. V is TRBV4-3 and J is TRBJ2-2, with 9 positions matching TRBD2. Germline V lookup: CDR1 LGHNA, CDR2 YSLEER. CDR3 length: 16 amino acids. The CDR3 DNA reads as TGCGCCAGCAGTCAAGGACTAGCGTCGAACACCGGGGAGCTGTTTTTT. It translates to CASSQGLASNTGELFF.